This entry is about one T cell receptor (beta chain). The antigen remains undetermined. The germline CDR1 and CDR2 sequences are SGHDT and YYEEEE. The V gene end was trimmed by 3 bases and the J gene end by 4 bases; junction bases not matched to a gene: 4. There are 14 residues in the CDR3. The assay was immunoSEQ multiplex PCR, and TCRdb's table has in-frame clones only and misses some. Among fewer than 120,000 clones, roughly nine tenths were seen once, and the ten largest hold 3.2%. These data originate in a study of T cell responses to AZD1222 COVID-19 vaccine. Study-level findings and limits: Sampling captured repertoires only after the peak T cell response. Seropositivity was recorded at baseline in only 6 or 7 AZD1222 recipients. Vaccine-associated CD4 TCRs ranged over spike, dominating at 160-218 and 743-854. Donors skewed white British and female; clonal diversity was possibly underestimated.

This chain connects TRBV5-6 to TRBJ1-5; TRBD1 aligns across 7 bases. This TCR was recovered from an adult in good health. The sequencing here drew on peripheral blood, taken on day 0 of AZD1222 vaccination. In nucleotides, the CDR3 is TGTGCCAGCAGCTGGGGACAGATAAATCAGCCCCAGCATTTT. Its protein is CASSWGQINQPQHF.